A selection of T cell receptor beta chains follows, all from one sample in a study of blood T cell repertoires in COVID-19. The method was immunoSEQ multiplex PCR; TCRdb's version includes in-frame clones alone and lacks a portion of them. Of about 180,000 clones detected, approximately 80% appear once; the ten largest clones hold about an eighth. Source material: PBMCs or T cells enriched from blood (not recorded which). The receptor set was obtained from a man in his 60s who had been exposed to COVID-19. Both conserved end residues are part of each CDR3. A D gene is named only where the DNA matches it firmly. Rows may omit the clone size; those that give it use once, few, many or a size class.

D	length	J	size	V	CDR3	DNA
TRBD2	15	TRBJ2-7	-	TRBV6-5	CASSKLAGGPYEQYF	TGTGCCAGCAGTAAACTAGCGGGAGGGCCTTACGAGCAGTACTTC
-	18	TRBJ2-1	-	TRBV3-1/TRBV3-2	CASSPYGRGSSSYNEQFF	TGTGCCAGCAGCCCCTACGGAAGGGGTTCGAGCTCCTACAATGAGCAGTTCTTC
TRBD1	14	TRBJ1-5	-	TRBV5-4	CASSLQGTNRPQHF	TGTGCCAGCAGCTTACAGGGGACGAATCGGCCCCAGCATTTT
-	13	TRBJ2-7	-	TRBV2	CASPGLWRDEQYF	TGTGCCAGCCCTGGACTGTGGAGGGACGAGCAGTACTTC
TRBD1	16	TRBJ1-3	-	TRBV9	CASSGTGKSSGNTIYF	TGTGCCAGCAGCGGGACAGGCAAGTCATCTGGAAACACCATATATTTT
-	16	TRBJ2-5	-	TRBV4-3	CASSQDLLAGQETQYF	TGCGCCAGCAGCCAAGATCTCTTGGCGGGCCAAGAGACCCAGTACTTC
TRBD1	14	TRBJ1-1	-	TRBV9	CASSTRTGFTEAFF	TGTGCCAGCAGCACTAGGACAGGGTTTACCGAAGCTTTCTTT
TRBD2	13	TRBJ2-7	-	TRBV6-5	CASSSLAGGEQYF	TGTGCCAGCAGTTCCCTAGCGGGAGGAGAGCAGTACTTC
-	11	TRBJ2-7	-	TRBV29-1	CSVTGTYEQYF	TGCAGCGTTACCGGGACCTACGAGCAGTACTTC
TRBD2	15	TRBJ2-1	-	TRBV7-7	CASSTLAGGSNEQFF	TGTGCCAGCAGTACACTAGCGGGAGGGTCCAATGAGCAGTTCTTC
TRBD2	19	TRBJ2-1	-	TRBV11-2	CASSLTLGLAGGSGNEQFF	TGTGCCAGCAGCTTAACACTGGGACTAGCGGGAGGTTCGGGCAATGAGCAGTTCTTC
TRBD1	15	TRBJ2-7	-	TRBV7-8	CASSSSGTGGGEQYF	TGTGCCAGCAGCTCGAGTGGGACAGGGGGCGGCGAGCAGTACTTC
-	13	TRBJ1-5	-	TRBV6-1	CASSEGRNQPQHF	TGTGCCAGCAGTGAAGGCAGGAACCAGCCCCAGCATTTT
TRBD1	15	TRBJ2-2	-	TRBV5-6	CASSLPGGFTGELFF	TGTGCCAGCAGCTTGCCAGGGGGCTTCACCGGGGAGCTGTTTTTT
TRBD1	16	TRBJ2-2	-	TRBV10-1	CASSAMTGDYTGELFF	TGCGCCAGCAGTGCCATGACAGGGGACTACACCGGGGAGCTGTTTTTT
TRBD2	14	TRBJ2-1	-	TRBV30	CAWTGTSLVGEQFF	TGTGCCTGGACCGGGACTAGCCTCGTAGGGGAGCAGTTCTTC
TRBD2	19	TRBJ2-4	-	TRBV19	CASSRGASGSIGAKNIQYF	TGTGCCAGTAGCCGGGGGGCTAGCGGGAGTATTGGGGCCAAAAACATTCAGTACTTC
-	12	TRBJ2-3	once	TRBV5-1	CASSLRGDTQYF	TGCGCCAGCAGCTTGCGGGGAGATACGCAGTATTTT
TRBD2	13	TRBJ2-7	-	TRBV6-5	CASSPSGRFEQYF	TGTGCCAGCAGTCCTAGCGGGAGGTTCGAGCAGTACTTC
-	15	TRBJ2-5	-	TRBV9	CASSPRSDLKETQYF	TGTGCCAGCAGCCCTAGGTCAGATCTTAAAGAGACCCAGTACTTC
TRBD2	13	TRBJ2-1	few	TRBV7-2	CASSTRTSGEQFF	TGTGCCAGCAGCACCCGGACTAGCGGGGAGCAGTTCTTC
-	13	TRBJ2-1	once	TRBV7-2	CASSLPSDDEQFF	TGTGCCAGCAGCCTCCCTAGCGACGATGAGCAGTTCTTC
TRBD1	15	TRBJ1-4	-	TRBV11-3	CASSLGQRSNEKLFF	TGTGCCAGCAGCTTGGGACAGCGCTCTAATGAAAAACTGTTTTTT
TRBD1	14	TRBJ2-7	few	TRBV5-4	CASSSGQGDYEQYF	TGTGCCAGCAGCTCAGGACAGGGGGACTACGAGCAGTACTTC
-	14	TRBJ2-1	-	TRBV29-1	CSVEGGVKAFEQFF	TGCAGCGTTGAAGGGGGGGTTAAAGCGTTTGAGCAGTTCTTC
TRBD2	19	TRBJ2-7	many	TRBV30	CAWSPPGLAGLHPSYEQYF	TGTGCCTGGAGTCCACCGGGACTAGCGGGACTGCACCCAAGCTACGAGCAGTACTTC
-	16	TRBJ2-2	-	TRBV18	CASSPSGSRNTGELFF	TGTGCCAGCTCACCCTCGGGATCCCGGAACACCGGGGAGCTGTTTTTT
-	15	TRBJ2-6	many	TRBV6-2/TRBV6-3	CASSSQASGANVLTF	TGTGCCAGCAGCTCCCAGGCCTCTGGGGCCAACGTCCTGACTTTC
-	15	TRBJ2-7	-	TRBV15	CATSNPGTRTYEQYF	TGTGCCACCAGCAATCCCGGGACTCGAACCTACGAGCAGTACTTC
-	13	TRBJ1-6	-	TRBV3-1/TRBV3-2	CASSQEFSSPLHF	TGTGCCAGCAGCCAAGAATTCAGTTCACCCCTCCACTTT
TRBD2	15	TRBJ2-3	few	TRBV6-4	CASSDGSGSADTQYF	TGTGCCAGCAGTGACGGGAGCGGGAGTGCAGATACGCAGTATTTT
-	16	TRBJ1-5	many	TRBV7-2	CASSLMGGQSNQPQHF	TGTGCCAGCAGCTTAATGGGAGGACAAAGCAATCAGCCCCAGCATTTT
-	15	TRBJ2-4	few	TRBV30	CAWSPGALAKNIQYF	TGTGCCTGGAGTCCAGGGGCCCTAGCCAAAAACATTCAGTACTTC
-	12	TRBJ1-2	-	TRBV6-6	CASSYPLYGYTF	TGTGCCAGCAGTTACCCACTCTATGGCTACACCTTC
-	13	TRBJ1-1	-	TRBV11-3	CASSLQMNTEAFF	TGTGCCAGCAGCTTACAAATGAACACTGAAGCTTTCTTT
TRBD1	15	TRBJ2-2	few	TRBV5-1	CASSLGQGNTGELFF	TGCGCCAGCAGCCTCGGACAGGGGAACACCGGGGAGCTGTTTTTT
-	17	TRBJ2-6	-	TRBV7-2	CASLPGVYDSGANVLTF	TGTGCCAGTCTGCCAGGGGTGTATGACTCTGGGGCCAACGTCCTGACTTTC
TRBD2	16	TRBJ2-1	-	TRBV9	CASNVVGGLAFNEQFF	TGTGCCAGCAACGTGGTAGGGGGACTAGCGTTCAATGAGCAGTTCTTC
-	15	TRBJ1-6	-	TRBV5-6	CASSRRTAGVSPLHF	TGTGCCAGCAGCCGCCGGACAGCAGGGGTTTCACCCCTCCACTTT
-	15	TRBJ1-2	-	TRBV11-3	CASSQRGGTNYGYTF	TGTGCCAGCAGCCAGCGGGGGGGCACGAACTATGGCTACACCTTC
TRBD2	15	TRBJ2-1	-	TRBV9	CASSVEGGRHNEQFF	TGTGCCAGCAGCGTAGAGGGCGGGAGGCACAATGAGCAGTTCTTC
-	13	TRBJ2-3	few	TRBV6-1	CASSEVSGATQYF	TGTGCCAGCAGTGAAGTGTCTGGAGCTACGCAGTATTTT
-	16	TRBJ1-2	-	TRBV30	CAWSVLGAGVNYGYTF	TGTGCCTGGAGTGTACTGGGGGCGGGGGTTAACTATGGCTACACCTTC
TRBD2	14	TRBJ2-3	-	TRBV29-1	CSGSSGSWADTQYF	TGCAGCGGCTCCAGCGGGAGTTGGGCGGATACGCAGTATTTT
TRBD2	15	TRBJ2-7	-	TRBV7-2	CASSLGLAGIHEQYF	TGTGCCAGCAGCTTGGGACTAGCGGGAATTCACGAGCAGTACTTC
TRBD2	15	TRBJ2-7	once	TRBV9	CASSVDTSGSHEQYF	TGTGCCAGCAGCGTAGATACTAGCGGGAGCCACGAGCAGTACTTC
-	15	TRBJ1-2	many	TRBV9	CASSVAFGGDYGYTF	TGTGCCAGCAGCGTAGCCTTCGGGGGGGACTATGGCTACACCTTC